The subject of this entry is one T cell receptor (beta chain). These data belong to a study of monozygotic twins with inflammatory bowel disease. This CDR3 has 15 amino acids. Germline V lookup: CDR1 SNHLY, CDR2 FYNNEI. Collection of a 2.5 ml blood sample took place per donor. Per sample, reverse transcription was split into eight reactions. The unique tags termed UMIs, each holding a 6-nucleotide sample barcode, were added by means of template switching. TCRdb re-called the 5' RACE reads and shows each CDR3 protein once, DNA omitted. The sample data list roughly 330,000 distinct CDR3 sequences. The sequenced material came from blood. The TCR sequence derives from a human donor with ulcerative colitis or Crohn's disease, or a healthy co-twin of an affected twin (not recorded which). The chain combines TRBV2 with TRBJ1-1. CDR3: CASRSLDLSGTEAFF.